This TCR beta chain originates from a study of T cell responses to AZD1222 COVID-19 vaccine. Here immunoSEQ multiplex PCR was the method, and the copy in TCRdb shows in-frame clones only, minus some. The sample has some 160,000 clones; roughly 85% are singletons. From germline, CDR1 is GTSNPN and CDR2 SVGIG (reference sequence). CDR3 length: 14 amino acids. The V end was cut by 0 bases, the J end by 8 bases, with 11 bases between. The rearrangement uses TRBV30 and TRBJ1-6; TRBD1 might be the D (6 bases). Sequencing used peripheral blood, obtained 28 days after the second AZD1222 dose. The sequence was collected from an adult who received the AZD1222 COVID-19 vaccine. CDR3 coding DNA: TGTGCCTGGAGTGTCGGGCAGGGGTATTCACCCCTCCACTTT. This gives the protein CAWSVGQGYSPLHF.